A selection of T cell receptor beta chains follows, all from one sample in a study of naive and memory T cell subsets. TCRdb itself ran the UMI-ligation and nested PCR reads through MiXCR, one entry per CDR3 protein. The sample contains around 40,000 distinct CDR3 sequences, 10% to 15% of which appear only once. Source material: effector memory CD4+ T cells from blood. The receptors here all came from a human donor in good health. The CDR3 runs from the conserved cysteine through the conserved F or W. D genes are given only for firm matches. Not every row has a clone size; where given, it reads once, few, many or a size class.

many	TRBV11-2	TRBJ2-1	NA	TGTGCCAGCAGCAAAAACGAAATGGTCTGGTATTGGTTCTTC	CASSKNEMVWYWFF
medium-sized	TRBV6-2/TRBV6-3	TRBJ2-1	NA	TGTGCCAGCAGTTACCCCCGGTTTGCTGGCTACAATGAGCAGTTCTTC	CASSYPRFAGYNEQFF
NA	TRBV20-1	TRBJ1-1	TRBD1	TGCAGTGCTCCAAAACAGGACAGGATAAACACTGAAGCTTTCTTT	CSAPKQDRINTEAFF
few	TRBV15	TRBJ2-2	NA	TGTGCCACCAGCAGAACCCTATCTCTGACGAACACCGGGGAGCTGTTTTTT	CATSRTLSLTNTGELFF
medium-sized	TRBV24-1	TRBJ2-1	TRBD2	TGTGCCACCAACCCGGGACTAGCGGGAGGCCGGTACAATGAGCAGTTCTTC	CATNPGLAGGRYNEQFF
NA	TRBV12-3/TRBV12-4	TRBJ1-1	TRBD1	TGTGCCAGCAGATCCGGGACAGCGAACACTGAGGCTTTCTTT	CASRSGTANTEAFF
few	TRBV6-4	TRBJ2-2	NA	TGTGCCAGCAGTAGGGGGGCCCGCACCGGGGAGCTGTTTTTT	CASSRGARTGELFF
NA	TRBV6-6	TRBJ2-7	NA	TGTGCCAGCAGTTATCCAGGGGCCTACGAGCAGTACTTC	CASSYPGAYEQYF
NA	TRBV3-1	TRBJ2-7	NA	TGTGCCAGCAGCCAAGAAGCAGGGTCCTACGAGCAGTACTTC	CASSQEAGSYEQYF
NA	TRBV30	TRBJ1-1	NA	TGTGCCTCCCGCGTGGGCGGGTCGTCCGCTGAAGCGTTCTTT	CASRVGGSSAEAFF
NA	TRBV5-4	TRBJ2-5	TRBD1	TGTGCCAGCAGCTTGTCCTGGGTCAGGGGGGAGACCCAGTACTTC	CASSLSWVRGETQYF